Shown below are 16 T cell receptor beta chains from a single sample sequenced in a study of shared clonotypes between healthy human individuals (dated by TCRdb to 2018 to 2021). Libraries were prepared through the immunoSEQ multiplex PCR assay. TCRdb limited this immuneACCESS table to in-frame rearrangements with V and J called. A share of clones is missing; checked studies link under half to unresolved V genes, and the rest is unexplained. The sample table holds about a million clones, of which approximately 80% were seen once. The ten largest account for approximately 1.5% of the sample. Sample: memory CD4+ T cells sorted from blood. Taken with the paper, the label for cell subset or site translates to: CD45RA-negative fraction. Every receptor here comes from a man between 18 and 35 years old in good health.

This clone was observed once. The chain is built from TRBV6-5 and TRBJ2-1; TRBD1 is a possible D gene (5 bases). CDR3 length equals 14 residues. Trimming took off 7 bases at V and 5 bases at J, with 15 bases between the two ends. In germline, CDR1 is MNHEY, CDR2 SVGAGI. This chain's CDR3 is CASKKQVLDNEQFF. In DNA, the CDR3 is TGTGCCAGCAAAAAACAGGTTTTGGACAATGAGCAGTTCTTC.

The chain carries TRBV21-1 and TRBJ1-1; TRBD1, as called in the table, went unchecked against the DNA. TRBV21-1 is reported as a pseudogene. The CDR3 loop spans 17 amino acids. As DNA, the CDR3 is TGTGCCAGCAGCAAAGATATCCCCAAGGGGTCGAGGACTGAAGCTTTCTTT. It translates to CASSKDIPKGSRTEAFF.

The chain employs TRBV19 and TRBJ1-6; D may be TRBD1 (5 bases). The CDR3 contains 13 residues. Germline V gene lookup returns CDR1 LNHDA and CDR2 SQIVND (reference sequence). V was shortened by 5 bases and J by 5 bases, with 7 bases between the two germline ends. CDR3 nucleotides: TGTGCCAGTAGTGGCAGGGATAATTCACCCCTCCACTTT. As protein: CASSGRDNSPLHF.

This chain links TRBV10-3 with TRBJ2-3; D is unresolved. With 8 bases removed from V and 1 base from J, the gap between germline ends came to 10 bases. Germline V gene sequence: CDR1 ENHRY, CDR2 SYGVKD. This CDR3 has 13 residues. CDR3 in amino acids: CAILTTGTDTQYF. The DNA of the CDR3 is TGTGCCATCCTGACAACAGGCACAGATACGCAGTATTTT.

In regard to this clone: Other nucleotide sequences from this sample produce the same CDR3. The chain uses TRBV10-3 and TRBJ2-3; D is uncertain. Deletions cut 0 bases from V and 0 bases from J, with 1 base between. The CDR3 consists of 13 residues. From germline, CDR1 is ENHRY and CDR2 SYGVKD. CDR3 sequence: CAISESSTDTQYF. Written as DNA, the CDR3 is TGTGCCATCAGTGAGTCTAGCACAGATACGCAGTATTTT.

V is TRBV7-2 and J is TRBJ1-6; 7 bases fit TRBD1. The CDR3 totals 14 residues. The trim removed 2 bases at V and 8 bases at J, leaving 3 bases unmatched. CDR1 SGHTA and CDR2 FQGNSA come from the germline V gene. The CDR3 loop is CASSLRQGDSPLHF. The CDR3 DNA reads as TGTGCCAGCAGCTTAAGACAGGGCGATTCACCCCTCCACTTT.

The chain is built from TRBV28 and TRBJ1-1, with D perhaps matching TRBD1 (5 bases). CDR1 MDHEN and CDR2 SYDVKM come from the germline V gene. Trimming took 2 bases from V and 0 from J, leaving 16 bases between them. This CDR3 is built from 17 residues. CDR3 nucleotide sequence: TGTGCCAGCAGTTTACGCAGGGATAGGCGCGTGAACACTGAAGCTTTCTTT. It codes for CASSLRRDRRVNTEAFF.

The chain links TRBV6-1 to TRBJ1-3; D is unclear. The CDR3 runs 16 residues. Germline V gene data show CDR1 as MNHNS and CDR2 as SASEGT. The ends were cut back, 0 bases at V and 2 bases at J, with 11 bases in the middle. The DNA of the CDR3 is TGTGCCAGCAGTGAAGCTGTGCGTGCTGCTGGAAACACCATATATTTT. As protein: CASSEAVRAAGNTIYF.

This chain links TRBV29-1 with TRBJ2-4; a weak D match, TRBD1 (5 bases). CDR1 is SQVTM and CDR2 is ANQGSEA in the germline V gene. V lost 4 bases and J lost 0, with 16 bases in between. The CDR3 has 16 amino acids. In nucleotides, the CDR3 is TGCAGCGTTGGGGATGCAGGGTCCTTAGCCAAAAACATTCAGTACTTC. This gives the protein CSVGDAGSLAKNIQYF.

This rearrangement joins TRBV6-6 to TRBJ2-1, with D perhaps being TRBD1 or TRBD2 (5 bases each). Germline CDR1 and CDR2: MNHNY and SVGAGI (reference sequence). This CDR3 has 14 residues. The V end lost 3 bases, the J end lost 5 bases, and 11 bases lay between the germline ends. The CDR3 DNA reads TGTGCCAGCAGTTATCCCGGGACGAACAATGAGCAGTTCTTC. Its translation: CASSYPGTNNEQFF.

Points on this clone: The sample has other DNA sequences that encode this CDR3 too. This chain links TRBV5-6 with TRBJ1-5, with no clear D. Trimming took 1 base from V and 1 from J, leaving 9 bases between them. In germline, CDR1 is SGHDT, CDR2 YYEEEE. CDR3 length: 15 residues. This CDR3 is CASSLRQLSNQPQHF. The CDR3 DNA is TGTGCCAGCAGCTTGAGGCAGTTAAGCAATCAGCCCCAGCATTTT.

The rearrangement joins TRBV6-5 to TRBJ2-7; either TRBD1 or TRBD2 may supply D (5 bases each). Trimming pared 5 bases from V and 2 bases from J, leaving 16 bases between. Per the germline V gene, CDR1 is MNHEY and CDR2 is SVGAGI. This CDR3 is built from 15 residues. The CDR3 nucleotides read TGTGCCAGCAGTCAGAATCGGGGCCCTCCCTACGAGCAGTACTTC. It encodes CASSQNRGPPYEQYF.

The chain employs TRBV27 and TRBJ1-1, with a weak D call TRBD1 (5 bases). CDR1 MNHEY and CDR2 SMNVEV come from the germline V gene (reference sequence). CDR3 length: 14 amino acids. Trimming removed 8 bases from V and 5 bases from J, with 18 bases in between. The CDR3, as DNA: TGTGCCAGCCGCGGGACCTCCTTCCGAACTGAAGCTTTCTTT. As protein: CASRGTSFRTEAFF.

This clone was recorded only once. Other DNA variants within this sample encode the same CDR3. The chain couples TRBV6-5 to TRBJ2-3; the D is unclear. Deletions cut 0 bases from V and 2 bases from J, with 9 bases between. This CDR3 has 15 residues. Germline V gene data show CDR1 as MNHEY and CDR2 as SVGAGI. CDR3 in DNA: TGTGCCAGCAGTTACTCGGGCAGCTACACAGATACGCAGTATTTT. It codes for CASSYSGSYTDTQYF.

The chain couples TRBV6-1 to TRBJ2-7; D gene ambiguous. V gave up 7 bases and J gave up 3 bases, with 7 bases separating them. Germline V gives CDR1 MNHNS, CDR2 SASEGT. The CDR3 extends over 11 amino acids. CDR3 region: CASTPDYEQYF. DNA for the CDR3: TGTGCCAGCACCCCGGACTACGAGCAGTACTTC.

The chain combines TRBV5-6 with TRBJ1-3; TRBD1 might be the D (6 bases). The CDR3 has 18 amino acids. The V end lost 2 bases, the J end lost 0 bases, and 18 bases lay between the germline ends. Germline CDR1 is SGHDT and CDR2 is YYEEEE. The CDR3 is CASSLPRRGASSGNTIYF. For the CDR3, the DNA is TGTGCCAGCAGCTTACCGCGGAGGGGGGCAAGCTCTGGAAACACCATATATTTT.